This entry describes one T cell receptor (beta chain). Its target is not known. Profiling relied on immunoSEQ multiplex PCR, and the TCRdb table lists in-frame clones only, not all of them. The sample carries more than 8,000 clones, around 81% recorded once. These data come from a study of neoadjuvant nivolumab and ipilimumab in lung cancer. Study-level results: Compared with tumor-adjacent uninvolved lung, resected tumors showed greater richness and clonality. Pathologic regression was not significantly tied to TCR clonality. From pretherapy to surgery, tumor richness and clonality rose with dual therapy.

Germline values: CDR1 KGHSH, CDR2 LQKENI. The CDR3 extends over 14 amino acids. With 2 bases removed from V and 0 bases from J, the gap between germline ends came to 6 bases. This sample comprised peripheral blood, obtained before neoadjuvant nivolumab, alone or with ipilimumab. This TCR was sampled from an adult with non-small cell lung cancer. The V gene is TRBV18, the J gene TRBJ2-3, with unresolved D. CDR3 sequence: CASSPGASTDTQYF. DNA for the CDR3: TGTGCCAGCTCACCAGGAGCGAGCACAGATACGCAGTATTTT.